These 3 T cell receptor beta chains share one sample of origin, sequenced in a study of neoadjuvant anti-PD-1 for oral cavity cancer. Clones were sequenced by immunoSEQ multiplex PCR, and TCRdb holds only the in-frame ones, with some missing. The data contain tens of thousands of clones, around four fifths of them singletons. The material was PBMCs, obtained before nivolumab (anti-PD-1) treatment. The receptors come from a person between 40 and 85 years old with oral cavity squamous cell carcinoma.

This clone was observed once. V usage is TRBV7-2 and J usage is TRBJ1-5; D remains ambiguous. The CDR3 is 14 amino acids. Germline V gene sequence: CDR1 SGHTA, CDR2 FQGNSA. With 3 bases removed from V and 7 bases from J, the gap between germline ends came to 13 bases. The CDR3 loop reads CASSFRRGGQPQHF. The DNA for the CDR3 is TGTGCCAGCAGCTTCCGGAGAGGAGGACAGCCCCAGCATTTT. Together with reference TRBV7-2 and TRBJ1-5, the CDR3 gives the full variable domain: GAGVSQSPSNKVTEKGKDVELRCDPISGHTALYWYRQSLGQGLEFLIYFQGNSAPDKSGLPSDRFSAERTGGSVSTLTIQRTQQEDSAVYLCASSFRRGGQPQHFGDGTRLSIL.

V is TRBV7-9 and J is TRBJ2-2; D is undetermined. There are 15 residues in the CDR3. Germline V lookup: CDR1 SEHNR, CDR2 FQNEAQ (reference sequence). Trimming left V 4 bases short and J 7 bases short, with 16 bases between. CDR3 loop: CASSSDFAVGGELFF. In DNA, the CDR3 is TGTGCCAGCAGCTCCGACTTCGCTGTTGGCGGGGAGCTGTTTTTT. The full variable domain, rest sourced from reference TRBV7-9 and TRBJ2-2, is DTGVSQNPRHKITKRGQNVTFRCDPISEHNRLYWYRQTLGQGPEFLTYFQNEAQLEKSRLLSDRFSAERPKGSFSTLEIQRTEQGDSAMYLCASSSDFAVGGELFFGEGSRLTVL.

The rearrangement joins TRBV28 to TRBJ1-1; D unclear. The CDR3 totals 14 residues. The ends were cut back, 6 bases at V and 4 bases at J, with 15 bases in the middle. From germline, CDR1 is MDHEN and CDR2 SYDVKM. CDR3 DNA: TGTGCCAGCAGCCTACCCCCAGGCCGCACTGAAGCTTTCTTT. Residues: CASSLPPGRTEAFF.